This note documents a single TCR beta chain sequence. Its antigen is not known. This entry belongs to a study of CXCR3-negative and CXCR3-positive naive CD8 T cells. Study-wide points: Diversity ran similarly high across both naive subsets but far lower in memory CD8+ cells.

The length of the CDR3 is 14 residues. The germline V gene encodes CDR1 MGHRA and CDR2 YSYEKL. Libraries of TRB cDNA were made by 5' RACE and carried UMIs. TCRdb reanalyzed the 5' RACE reads and collapses them to one entry per CDR3 protein, without DNA. The sample holds around 140,000 distinct CDR3 sequences. The sample comprised naive CXCR3- CD8+ T cells from blood. Subset reported: CD45RO-CCR7+CD27+CD95- naive CD8+ T cells lacking CXCR3 (TNR3-). The chain has TRBV4-1 and TRBJ2-1. The sequence was obtained from a human donor in good health. Some clones in this sample may be carry-over from other donors' samples. Here the CDR3 reads CASSQDRQYNEQFF.